This T cell receptor (beta chain) was found in a study of cytomegalovirus exposure and HLA in healthy donors. Across the whole study: The 130 or so validation repertoires, a later analysis reported, used the same platform as the approximately 730 repertoires from the first cohort.

Findings and limits, study-wide: The classifier reportedly diagnosed cytomegalovirus status with high sensitivity and specificity. Many donors shared some public TCRs, even though most TCR sequences were rare. In vitro data verified a few CMV-associated chains as specific for CMV antigens.

Profiled with immunoSEQ multiplex PCR; TCRdb holds only in-frame clones, not every one. The data contain some 230,000 clones, around nine tenths of them seen just once; the ten biggest clones take up about 0.95%. Germline CDR1 reads SGHRS; CDR2 reads YFSETQ. V shed 3 bases and J 5 bases; nucleotides not matched to a gene: 13. The CDR3 is made up of 17 amino acids. As regards this clone: Its target is unknown.

The chain carries TRBV5-1 and TRBJ1-2, with TRBD1 matching over 10 bases. The TCR comes from a woman aged 18-35 years in good health and CMV-seronegative. Sequenced input: PBMCs. CDR3: CASSSTPGTGVKYGYTF. CDR3 coding DNA: TGCGCCAGCAGCTCGACCCCCGGGACAGGGGTAAAGTATGGCTACACCTTC.